A selection of T cell receptor beta chains follows, all from one sample in a study of blood T cell repertoires in COVID-19. Assay used: immunoSEQ multiplex PCR; TCRdb lists only in-frame clones, some missing. The sample yields 300,000 to 400,000 clones, around 90% seen once. Sequencing was done on a sample of peripheral blood. The receptors stem from a woman between 18 and 29 years old who had recovered from COVID-19. Each CDR3 is given with its conserved first and last residue. D genes are given only for firm matches. Not all rows give a size; the values are once, few, many and, for expanded clones, a class.

V gene	D gene	clone size	J gene	CDR3 DNA	CDR3 protein
TRBV4-3	.	.	TRBJ2-2	TGCGCCAGCAGCCAAGCAGGGGCCGGGGAGCTGTTTTTT	CASSQAGAGELFF
TRBV7-2	.	.	TRBJ2-1	TGTGCCAGCCTGGTCCAGGGTGAGAGCAATGAGCAGTTCTTC	CASLVQGESNEQFF
TRBV4-3	TRBD2	.	TRBJ2-1	TGCGCCAGCAGCAAGCGCCCCCCGGGACTAGCGACAAACAATGAGCAGTTCTTC	CASSKRPPGLATNNEQFF
TRBV18	TRBD1	.	TRBJ1-1	TGTGCCAGCTCCCCTGGGACAGGGGTTTTTGGCACTGAAGCTTTCTTT	CASSPGTGVFGTEAFF
TRBV9	TRBD1	.	TRBJ2-1	TGTGCCAGCAGCGTACGGCCGGGACAGGGGGCGAATGAGCAGTTCTTC	CASSVRPGQGANEQFF
TRBV5-1	.	.	TRBJ1-2	TGCGCCAGCAGCCGGACAGATGATTATGGCTACACCTTC	CASSRTDDYGYTF
TRBV7-2	.	.	TRBJ1-5	TGTGCCAGCAGCTTAGCGCTGGGAGCTCAGCCCCAGCATTTT	CASSLALGAQPQHF
TRBV7-2	.	.	TRBJ1-5	TGTGCCAGCGATCCAGGGACACCTTGGAGTCAGCCCCAGCATTTT	CASDPGTPWSQPQHF
TRBV4-3	.	.	TRBJ2-1	TGCGCCAGCAGCCAAGTCATGCCGAGCTCCTACAATGAGCAGTTCTTC	CASSQVMPSSYNEQFF
TRBV19	TRBD1	once	TRBJ2-3	TGTGCCAGTAGTGCCCAGACAGGGGGCCCAGATACGCAGTATTTT	CASSAQTGGPDTQYF
TRBV11-2	.	.	TRBJ2-5	TGTGCCAGCAGTCCCGGACAGCTGAGCGAGACCCAGTACTTC	CASSPGQLSETQYF
TRBV6-5	.	.	TRBJ1-2	TGTGCCAGCAGGACTCCAGGGCATGGCTACACCTTC	CASRTPGHGYTF
TRBV27	.	.	TRBJ2-3	TGTGCCAGCAGTAGCAGACGGAGGATCACAGATACGCAGTATTTT	CASSSRRRITDTQYF
TRBV25-1	.	.	TRBJ1-2	TGTGCCAGCAGTGCCCGACAGGCCCATTATGGCTACACCTTC	CASSARQAHYGYTF